This TCR beta chain was found in a study of monozygotic twins with inflammatory bowel disease. UMIs with a 6-nucleotide sample barcode were added by template switching. TCRdb reprocessed the 5' RACE reads and stores each CDR3 protein as one record, lacking DNA. Its listing shows more than 300,000 distinct CDR3 sequences. Germline assignment: CDR1 MNHNS and CDR2 SASEGT. This CDR3 spans 13 amino acids. The material sequenced was blood. The chain couples TRBV6-1 to TRBJ1-2; lacking DNA, the TRBD1 call made by TCRdb goes unchecked. The receptor was derived from a human donor with ulcerative colitis or Crohn's disease, or a healthy co-twin of an affected twin (not recorded which). The CDR3 loop is CATSGSSGYGYTF.